This T cell receptor (beta chain) stems from a study of glioma-infiltrating T cells after dendritic cell vaccination. This CDR3 has 14 residues. V trimming: 2 bases; J trimming: 5 bases; junction bases outside the gene matches: 3. The germline V gene encodes CDR1 MNHEY and CDR2 SVGAGI. Time point reported: after dendritic cell vaccination, including at tumor progression/relapse. This clone has more than one count but fewer than ten. Assay: immunoSEQ multiplex PCR; the TCRdb copy retains only in-frame clones and omits some. The table records fewer than 75,000 clones, more than 75% of them present only once.

The chain links TRBV6-5 to TRBJ1-2, with 9 bases that match TRBD1. The clonotype originates from a human donor with glioblastoma. The sample here was blood, taken after dendritic cell vaccination. DNA of the CDR3: TGTGCCAGCAGTTACGACAGGGGGGAGTATGGCTACACCTTC. The encoded protein is CASSYDRGEYGYTF.